This T cell receptor (beta chain) was identified during a study of blood T cell repertoires in COVID-19. TCRdb's table, derived via immunoSEQ multiplex PCR, lists solely in-frame clones and lacks some. Of about 370,000 clones listed, 85% to 90% are singletons. The V end lost 2 bases, the J end lost 6 bases, and 11 bases lay between the germline ends. The CDR3 covers 15 residues. Germline V CDR1 and CDR2: MNHEY, SVGEGT. V gene TRBV6-2 or TRBV6-3 combines with J gene TRBJ1-6, with D possibly TRBD1 on 6 matching bases. The receptor was derived from a young man with active or convalescent COVID-19. Sample: peripheral blood. CDR3 in amino acids: CASSYRRTANSPLHF. The CDR3 DNA reads TGTGCCAGCAGTTACCGTAGGACAGCTAATTCACCCCTCCACTTT.